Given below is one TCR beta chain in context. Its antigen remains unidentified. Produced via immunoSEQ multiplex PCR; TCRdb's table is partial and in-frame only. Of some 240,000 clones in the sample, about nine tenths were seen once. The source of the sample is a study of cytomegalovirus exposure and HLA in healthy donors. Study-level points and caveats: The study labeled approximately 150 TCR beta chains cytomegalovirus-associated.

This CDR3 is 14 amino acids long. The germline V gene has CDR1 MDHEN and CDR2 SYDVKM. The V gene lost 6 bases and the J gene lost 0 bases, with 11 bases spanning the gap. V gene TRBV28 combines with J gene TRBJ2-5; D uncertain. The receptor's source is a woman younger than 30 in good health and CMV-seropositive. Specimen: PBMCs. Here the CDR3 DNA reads TGTGCCAGCAGGTGGAGAATTAACCAAGAGACCCAGTACTTC. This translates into CASRWRINQETQYF.